Following are 30 T cell receptor beta chains from one sample sequenced in a study of blood T cell repertoires in COVID-19. Assay used: immunoSEQ multiplex PCR; TCRdb lists only in-frame clones, some missing. The data hold about 200,000 clones, with roughly 85% observed a single time. The sequenced material came from peripheral blood. The origin of the receptors is a man aged 55 to 70 with active or convalescent COVID-19.

This clone appeared a single time. This chain links TRBV5-1 with TRBJ2-3, with TRBD2 as a possible D gene (7 bases). The germline V gene has CDR1 SGHRS and CDR2 YFSETQ. The CDR3 runs to 14 residues. V lost 4 bases to trimming and J lost 3 bases, with 12 bases between them. CDR3 sequence (DNA): TGCGCCAGCAGCACAGCGGGGACAACAGATACGCAGTATTTT. Encoded protein: CASSTAGTTDTQYF.

The chain is built from TRBV29-1 and TRBJ2-1; TRBD1 matches at 7 bases. CDR3 length: 13 residues. V shed 7 bases and J 0 bases; nucleotides not matched to a gene: 3. Germline V gene lookup returns CDR1 SQVTM and CDR2 ANQGSEA. The CDR3 coding sequence is TGCAGCGCGACAGGGAGCTCCTACAATGAGCAGTTCTTC. Encoded protein: CSATGSSYNEQFF.

J is TRBJ1-1 and V is TRBV9; D may be TRBD1 (5 bases). Germline CDR1 SGDLS, CDR2 YYNGEE. CDR3 size: 11 residues. Trimming pared 7 bases from V and 7 bases from J, leaving 11 bases between. CDR3 sequence (DNA): TGTGCCAGCGGGTCTCAGGGTGAAGCTTTCTTT. As protein: CASGSQGEAFF.

The table lists this clone with a count of one. In DNA form, the CDR3 reads TGCAGCGTCTTGACAGGGAATGGGGGAAACACCATATATTTT. This encodes CSVLTGNGGNTIYF. The chain is built from TRBV29-1 and TRBJ1-3; 7 nucleotides line up with TRBD1. CDR1 is SQVTM and CDR2 is ANQGSEA in the germline V gene. CDR3 length: 14 residues. The V segment lost 6 bases and the J segment 4 bases; nucleotides outside the gene matches: 9.

This chain joins TRBV5-4 and TRBJ2-5; the match to TRBD2 covers 13 bases. CDR1 and CDR2 from the germline V gene are SGHNT and YYREEE (reference sequence). V lost 4 bases, J lost 0 bases, and 3 bases stayed unmatched. The CDR3 is 16 residues long. The CDR3 reads CASSGGLAGDQETQYF. CDR3 coding DNA: TGTGCCAGCAGCGGAGGACTAGCGGGGGACCAAGAGACCCAGTACTTC.

The rearrangement links TRBV4-1 to TRBJ2-1, with 14 nucleotides matching TRBD2. V lost 4 bases, J lost 8 bases, and 7 bases stayed unmatched. Looked up from germline, CDR1 is MGHRA and CDR2 is YSYEKL. This CDR3 comprises 16 residues. The CDR3 sequence is CASSLRTSGGPDEQFF. In DNA, the CDR3 is TGCGCCAGCAGCCTGCGGACTAGCGGGGGGCCGGATGAGCAGTTCTTC.

CDR3 bases: TGTGCCAGCAGCACAGGGGATTGGCCCTACGAGCAGTACTTC. Translating gives CASSTGDWPYEQYF. V gene TRBV2 combines with J gene TRBJ2-7; 7 bases agree with TRBD1. With 6 bases clipped from V and 2 bases from J, the junction kept 7 bases outside the gene matches. CDR1 SNHLY and CDR2 FYNNEI come from the germline V gene. This CDR3 comprises 14 residues.

With regard to this clone: The same CDR3 can be traced to other DNA sequences in this sample. The chain couples TRBV5-8 to TRBJ1-2; maybe TRBD1 (5 bases). Per the germline V gene, CDR1 is SGHTS and CDR2 is YDEGEE. The CDR3 totals 13 residues. The ends were cut back, 0 bases at V and 3 bases at J, with 6 bases in the middle. CDR3 sequence reads: CASSLGQHYGYTF. CDR3 DNA: TGTGCCAGCAGCTTGGGACAGCACTATGGCTACACCTTC.

The rearrangement links TRBV19 to TRBJ1-6; 11 bases map to TRBD1. This CDR3 spans 19 amino acids. The ends lost 4 bases at V and 2 bases at J; junction bases unmatched: 10. The germline V gene encodes CDR1 LNHDA and CDR2 SQIVND (reference sequence). CDR3 in amino acids: CASSKLGQGVGAYNSPLHF. In nucleotides, the CDR3 is TGTGCCAGTAGTAAGTTGGGACAGGGGGTAGGCGCCTATAATTCACCCCTCCACTTT.

In this sample, this clone turned up once. The gene calls are TRBV2 and TRBJ2-3, with a weak D call TRBD1 (6 bases). Trimming stripped 5 bases from V and 0 bases from J, with 15 bases between. The CDR3 totals 16 residues. Germline V gene data show CDR1 as SNHLY and CDR2 as FYNNEI. The CDR3, as DNA: TGTGCCAGCAGTCTTCAGGGGCCCTCTAGCACAGATACGCAGTATTTT. Translation gives CASSLQGPSSTDTQYF.

The chain has TRBV11-2 and TRBJ2-2, with 7 bases aligning to TRBD1. Germline V gives CDR1 SGHAT, CDR2 FQNNGV. V lost 5 bases to trimming and J lost 7 bases; unmatched junction nucleotides: 7. This CDR3 region has 14 residues. CDR3 sequence reads: CASSPLQGIGELFF. The DNA for the CDR3 is TGTGCCAGCAGCCCTTTACAGGGGATCGGGGAGCTGTTTTTT.

The gene calls are TRBV18 and TRBJ1-4; 9 bases align to TRBD1. Trimming at V came to 4 bases and at J to 8 bases, leaving 5 bases not matched to a gene. The length of the CDR3 is 14 residues. CDR1 and CDR2 from the germline V gene are KGHSH and LQKENI. The CDR3 region is CASSRTTGGEKLFF. DNA of the CDR3: TGTGCCAGCTCACGGACGACAGGGGGGGAAAAACTGTTTTTT.

The chain has TRBV11-3 and TRBJ1-5; a weak D match, TRBD1 (6 bases). The germline V and J ends were trimmed by 8 bases and 5 bases, with 13 bases remaining between them. CDR1 and CDR2 from the germline V gene are SGHNT and YENEEA. The CDR3 loop spans 13 amino acids. CDR3 sequence: CASARQGYQPQHF. The DNA for the CDR3 is TGTGCCAGCGCCCGTCAGGGGTATCAGCCCCAGCATTTT.

This chain connects TRBV5-4 to TRBJ2-5; possibly TRBD1 for D (6 bases). Deletions cut 4 bases from V and 5 bases from J, with 18 bases between. The CDR3 is 15 amino acids. Germline lookup yields CDR1 SGHNT and CDR2 YYREEE (reference sequence). CDR3 region: CASSVPGQGWETQYF. In nucleotides, the CDR3 is TGTGCCAGCAGCGTTCCGGGGCAGGGGTGGGAGACCCAGTACTTC.

The rearrangement links TRBV6-1 to TRBJ1-2, with 7 positions matching TRBD1. Germline V gene data show CDR1 as MNHNS and CDR2 as SASEGT. This CDR3 is 14 amino acids long. The V segment lost 2 bases and the J segment 7 bases; nucleotides outside the gene matches: 7. CDR3 sequence: CASSERQGVAGYTF. The CDR3 DNA reads TGTGCCAGCAGTGAAAGACAGGGTGTCGCTGGCTACACCTTC.

The chain links TRBV4-2 to TRBJ1-5; D might be TRBD1 (5 bases). Germline V gene sequence: CDR1 LGHNA, CDR2 YNFKEQ. The germline V and J ends were trimmed by 0 bases and 5 bases, with 8 bases remaining between them. The CDR3 loop spans 14 amino acids. In nucleotides, the CDR3 is TGTGCCAGCAGCCAAGAAGAACAGGATCAGCCCCAGCATTTT. This translates into CASSQEEQDQPQHF.

The chain is built from TRBV9 and TRBJ1-2, with a possible D match to TRBD1 (5 bases). This CDR3 is built from 15 residues. The V end lost 4 bases, the J end lost 2 bases, and 15 bases lay between the germline ends. Germline CDR1 reads SGDLS; CDR2 reads YYNGEE. This chain's CDR3 is CASSSRPGQNYGYTF. CDR3 nucleotides: TGTGCCAGCAGCTCCCGGCCCGGACAAAACTATGGCTACACCTTC.

The chain employs TRBV29-1 and TRBJ2-5; 9 bases are a match to TRBD2. This CDR3 region has 14 residues. The germline CDR1 and CDR2 sequences are SQVTM and ANQGSEA. The V gene end was trimmed by 4 bases and the J gene end by 5 bases; junction bases not matched to a gene: 8. Written as DNA, the CDR3 is TGCAGCGTTGTCCCAGCGGGGGGACGGGAGACCCAGTACTTC. Translated: CSVVPAGGRETQYF.

The genes are TRBV7-9 and TRBJ1-3; the match to TRBD1 covers 9 bases. Losses at the gene ends were 5 bases for V and 6 bases for J; bases not matched to a gene: 5. The germline V gene encodes CDR1 SEHNR and CDR2 FQNEAQ (reference sequence). The length of the CDR3 is 14 residues. CDR3 sequence (DNA): TGTGCCAGCAGCCCTGGGACAGGGTTAAACACCATATATTTT. As protein: CASSPGTGLNTIYF.

The gene calls are TRBV5-1 and TRBJ1-5; TRBD1 matches 7 bases. The V segment lost 0 bases and the J segment 0 bases; nucleotides outside the gene matches: 3. The CDR3 extends over 16 amino acids. Germline assignment: CDR1 SGHRS and CDR2 YFSETQ. The CDR3: CASSLGTGDSNQPQHF. CDR3 nucleotide sequence: TGCGCCAGCAGCTTGGGGACAGGAGATAGCAATCAGCCCCAGCATTTT.

V gene TRBV5-5 combines with J gene TRBJ1-1, with TRBD1 identical over 7 bases. The CDR3 consists of 16 residues. After removal of 2 bases from V and 4 bases from J, the junction contained 11 bases not matched to a gene. Germline V gene data show CDR1 as SGHKS and CDR2 as YYEKEE (reference sequence). The CDR3 region is CASSFGQDLGSTEAFF. CDR3 in DNA: TGTGCCAGCAGCTTCGGACAGGACCTCGGGAGCACTGAAGCTTTCTTT.

This rearrangement joins TRBV3-1 (or the pseudogene TRBV3-2) to TRBJ2-2; 9 nucleotides match TRBD1. The CDR3 extends over 12 amino acids. Germline V gives CDR1 LGHDT, CDR2 YNNKEL (reference sequence). V trimming: 2 bases; J trimming: 15 bases; junction bases outside the gene matches: 4. CDR3 protein: CASSQTTGGVFF. CDR3 in DNA: TGTGCCAGCAGCCAAACGACAGGGGGGGTGTTTTTT.

To note about this clone: At one of its ends the junction is not consistent with the germline gene, which may arise from a read error. The chain carries TRBV2 and TRBJ1-6; D is undetermined. There are 15 residues in the CDR3. Germline lookup yields CDR1 SNHLY and CDR2 FYNNEI. The chain's CDR3 is CASREESSYNSPLHF. The CDR3 DNA sequence: TGTGCCAGCAGAGAAGAGAGCTCCTATAATTCACCCCTCCACTTT.

The gene calls are TRBV5-4 and TRBJ1-6; 9 nucleotides match TRBD1. Trimming took 0 bases from V and 10 from J; bases not matched to a gene: 2. This CDR3 region has 14 residues. The germline gives CDR1 SGHNT, CDR2 YYREEE (reference sequence). CDR3 coding DNA: TGTGCCAGCAGCTTGGACAGGGGGCTCTCACCCCTCCACTTT. Translated, it gives CASSLDRGLSPLHF.

The chain joins TRBV29-1 to TRBJ1-1; TRBD1 matches 9 bases. The CDR3 extends over 10 amino acids. The germline CDR1 and CDR2 sequences are SQVTM and ANQGSEA. Germline trimming cut 4 bases from V and 10 bases from J; bases unmatched to any gene: 1. CDR3 in amino acids: CSVVDRGAFF. The CDR3 nucleotides read TGCAGCGTTGTGGACAGGGGAGCTTTCTTT.

This clone was detected once. This sequence joins TRBV28 and TRBJ2-6, with 7 nucleotides matching TRBD1. The CDR3 consists of 15 residues. V gave up 9 bases and J gave up 1 base; unmatched junction bases: 6. CDR1 and CDR2 (germline): MDHEN, SYDVKM. CDR3 sequence (DNA): TGTGCCAGTCAGGGGGTTTTTTCTGGGGCCAACGTCCTGACTTTC. Protein product: CASQGVFSGANVLTF.

This clone has just a few counts. This chain joins TRBV28 and TRBJ2-1, with 9 bases that match TRBD1. V was clipped by 8 bases and J by 1 base; unmatched bases: 9. Germline-derived CDR1 and CDR2 are MDHEN and SYDVKM. The CDR3 spans 16 residues. CDR3 nucleotides: TGTGCCAGCCATTCGACCGGGACAGGGTCCTACAATGAGCAGTTCTTC. Its translation is CASHSTGTGSYNEQFF.

This chain connects TRBV29-1 to TRBJ2-5, with 7 bases lining up with TRBD1. Trimming cost V 6 bases and J 5 bases; bases outside gene matches: 6. There are 12 residues in the CDR3. Per germline, CDR1 SQVTM and CDR2 ANQGSEA. The CDR3 protein is CSVATGIETQYF. The DNA of the CDR3 is TGCAGCGTCGCGACAGGGATCGAGACCCAGTACTTC.

The chain is built from TRBV5-1 and TRBJ2-4, with D tentatively TRBD2 (5 bases). The CDR3 runs to 17 residues. From germline, CDR1 is SGHRS and CDR2 YFSETQ. Deletions cut 2 bases from V and 2 bases from J, with 17 bases between. CDR3 residues: CASSFGGGLAPKNIQYF. In DNA, the CDR3 is TGCGCCAGCAGCTTTGGCGGAGGCCTGGCACCCAAAAACATTCAGTACTTC.

The rearrangement joins TRBV7-9 to TRBJ1-2, with no clear D. The V and J ends lost 3 bases and 4 bases respectively, with 12 bases between them. Germline V CDR1 and CDR2: SEHNR, FQNEAQ (reference sequence). The CDR3 runs 14 residues. CDR3 coding DNA: TGTGCCAGCAGCTTTGGTTTCTCGAGCTATGGCTACACCTTC. This encodes CASSFGFSSYGYTF. The whole variable domain, remainder taken from reference TRBV7-9 and TRBJ1-2, is DTGVSQNPRHKITKRGQNVTFRCDPISEHNRLYWYRQTLGQGPEFLTYFQNEAQLEKSRLLSDRFSAERPKGSFSTLEIQRTEQGDSAMYLCASSFGFSSYGYTFGSGTRLTVV.